The rows below give T cell receptor beta chains drawn from one sample of a study of blood T cell repertoires in COVID-19. Repertoires were generated with immunoSEQ multiplex PCR, while TCRdb's copy carries only in-frame clones and drops some. Of some 240,000 clones listed, 70% to 90% are singletons. The sequenced material came from peripheral blood. The receptors were gathered from a woman between 65 and 79 years old with COVID-19, enrolled during active disease. Both conserved end residues are trimmed from each CDR3. A D gene is named only where the DNA matches it firmly. Not every row has a clone size; where given, it reads once, few, many or a size class.

abundance: NA
v_gene: TRBV7-9
d_gene: NA
CDR3aa: ASSYYSKSGNTIY

abundance: NA
v_gene: TRBV18
d_gene: NA
CDR3aa: ASSPQDMNTEAF

abundance: NA
v_gene: TRBV18
d_gene: NA
CDR3aa: ASSGGDTEAF

abundance: few
v_gene: TRBV25-1
d_gene: TRBD1
CDR3aa: ASSGQGRDSPLH

abundance: NA
v_gene: TRBV7-3
d_gene: NA
CDR3aa: ASSLTGPYTGITEAF

abundance: NA
v_gene: TRBV14
d_gene: NA
CDR3aa: ASSQDRAGVLSGGYT

abundance: NA
v_gene: TRBV27
d_gene: NA
CDR3aa: ASGGMGPNTEAF

abundance: NA
v_gene: TRBV11-2
d_gene: TRBD1
CDR3aa: ASSQQGSTEAF

abundance: NA
v_gene: TRBV15
d_gene: NA
CDR3aa: ATSRDRGTGQGYGYT

abundance: NA
v_gene: TRBV18
d_gene: TRBD2
CDR3aa: ASSPRGDSTDTQY

abundance: few
v_gene: TRBV9
d_gene: TRBD1
CDR3aa: ASSPETGSYGYT

abundance: once
v_gene: TRBV5-1
d_gene: TRBD2
CDR3aa: ASSLGLAGAYNEQF

abundance: NA
v_gene: TRBV6-5
d_gene: NA
CDR3aa: ASNGAGATEAF

abundance: NA
v_gene: TRBV11-2
d_gene: NA
CDR3aa: ASSLVLAGETQY

abundance: NA
v_gene: TRBV2
d_gene: TRBD2
CDR3aa: ASGGALAGVEQF

abundance: NA
v_gene: TRBV19
d_gene: NA
CDR3aa: ASKGVGNTIY

abundance: NA
v_gene: TRBV18
d_gene: TRBD2
CDR3aa: ASSPQPGLAESTDTQY

abundance: many
v_gene: TRBV19
d_gene: NA
CDR3aa: ASSTGMRSPLH

abundance: once
v_gene: TRBV5-1
d_gene: TRBD1
CDR3aa: ASSAQGASSYNEQF

abundance: NA
v_gene: TRBV11-2
d_gene: NA
CDR3aa: ASSPRQYVRGSSYEQY

abundance: few
v_gene: TRBV6-5
d_gene: NA
CDR3aa: ASSLGGSYEQY

abundance: NA
v_gene: TRBV7-2
d_gene: NA
CDR3aa: ASSSGGASNEKLF

abundance: NA
v_gene: TRBV7-9
d_gene: NA
CDR3aa: ASSLGVGSEQY